One and the same sample provided the 20 T cell receptor beta chains below, sequenced in a study of blood T cell repertoires in COVID-19. Sequenced by immunoSEQ multiplex PCR; TCRdb stores in-frame clones only, minus some. The sample yields approximately 220,000 clones, approximately 85% seen once. Sequences were obtained from peripheral blood. The receptors derive from a man aged 50 or older who had recovered from COVID-19.

The chain is built from TRBV10-3 and TRBJ2-3; TRBD2 matches 12 bases. Germline values: CDR1 ENHRY, CDR2 SYGVKD. The CDR3 runs to 17 residues. V shed 5 bases, J shed 5 bases, and the junction held 11 bases outside the gene matches. The CDR3 spells CAISRTSGIGREDTQYF. DNA of the CDR3: TGTGCCATCAGTCGGACTAGCGGGATCGGACGCGAAGATACGCAGTATTTT.

The chain links TRBV3-1 (or the pseudogene TRBV3-2) to TRBJ1-1, with a possible D match to TRBD1 (6 bases). CDR3 length: 14 residues. Trimming shortened V by 4 bases and J by 1 base, and 10 bases separated the two germline ends. From germline, CDR1 is LGHDT and CDR2 YNNKEL (reference sequence). DNA of the CDR3: TGTGCCAGCAGCCGTAACAGGGCGAACACTGAAGCTTTCTTT. Its protein product is CASSRNRANTEAFF.

V usage is TRBV20-1 and J usage is TRBJ1-4; the D is unclear. V was clipped by 8 bases and J by 5 bases, with 9 bases between them. The germline V gene encodes CDR1 DFQATT and CDR2 SNEGSKA (reference sequence). CDR3 length: 11 residues. The DNA of the CDR3 is TGCAGTCAACAGAGAAATGAAAAACTGTTTTTT. Translating it yields CSQQRNEKLFF.

The CDR3 reads CAWCPAGRLNEQFF. CDR3 coding DNA: TGTGCCTGGTGCCCGGCGGGACGGTTGAATGAGCAGTTCTTC. The chain links TRBV30 to TRBJ2-1; perhaps TRBD2 as D (6 bases). The germline V gene has CDR1 GTSNPN and CDR2 SVGIG (reference sequence). Trimming shortened V by 5 bases and J by 7 bases, and 18 bases separated the two germline ends. CDR3 size: 14 residues.

This clone appeared a few times. The V and J genes are TRBV28 and TRBJ1-5, with 11 bases fitting TRBD1. V trimming: 8 bases; J trimming: 5 bases; junction bases outside the gene matches: 5. Germline V gene sequence: CDR1 MDHEN, CDR2 SYDVKM. This CDR3 has 14 amino acids. The CDR3 spells CASSRTGGYQPQHF. The CDR3 nucleotides are TGTGCCAGCTCAAGGACAGGGGGCTATCAGCCCCAGCATTTT.

This chain connects TRBV3-1 (or the pseudogene TRBV3-2) to TRBJ2-3; D is undetermined. Germline CDR1 LGHDT, CDR2 YNNKEL (reference sequence). The CDR3 extends over 14 amino acids. V lost 2 bases, J lost 0 bases, and 6 bases lay in between. CDR3 DNA: TGTGCCAGCAGCCAACTACTTAGCACAGATACGCAGTATTTT. This codes for CASSQLLSTDTQYF.

This sequence joins TRBV6-5 and TRBJ2-1; D not resolved. The CDR3 runs to 12 residues. Germline loops: CDR1 MNHEY, CDR2 SVGAGI. The V end was cut by 6 bases, the J end by 4 bases, with 7 bases between. The CDR3 reads CASSAQYNEQFF. The CDR3 coding sequence is TGTGCCAGCAGCGCACAGTACAATGAGCAGTTCTTC.

This chain uses TRBV28 with TRBJ1-3, with D possibly matching TRBD1 (5 bases). V was clipped by 4 bases and J by 0 bases, with 13 bases between them. The CDR3 loop spans 16 amino acids. Germline V lookup: CDR1 MDHEN, CDR2 SYDVKM. The CDR3 DNA follows: TGTGCCAGCAGTTCCCCAGGGATGAGCTCTGGAAACACCATATATTTT. The encoded protein is CASSSPGMSSGNTIYF. The whole variable domain, filled in from reference TRBV28 and TRBJ1-3, reads DVKVTQSSRYLVKRTGEKVFLECVQDMDHENMFWYRQDPGLGLRLIYFSYDVKMKEKGDIPEGYSVSREKKERFSLILESASTNQTSMYLCASSSPGMSSGNTIYFGEGSWLTVV.

This chain joins TRBV6-6 and TRBJ2-7, with 8 bases matching TRBD1. From germline, CDR1 is MNHNY and CDR2 SVGAGI (reference sequence). The CDR3 contains 15 residues. J gave up 3 bases and V 0 bases, and 4 bases lay outside the gene matches. In nucleotides, the CDR3 is TGTGCCAGCAGTTACTCGAGACAGGGGAGCTACGAGCAGTACTTC. Its protein is CASSYSRQGSYEQYF.

This clone has a single count. The chain joins TRBV7-2 to TRBJ2-2; 7 bases align to TRBD2. V lost 2 bases and J lost 6; bases outside the gene matches: 3. Germline CDR1 is SGHTA and CDR2 is FQGNSA. The CDR3 has 14 amino acids. The CDR3 sequence is CASSLTSDAGELFF. The CDR3 DNA reads as TGTGCCAGCAGCTTAACTAGCGACGCCGGGGAGCTGTTTTTT.

V gene TRBV19 combines with J gene TRBJ2-4, with D possibly being TRBD1 (6 bases). Trimming left V 5 bases short and J 0 bases short, with 14 bases between. CDR1 and CDR2 from the germline V gene are LNHDA and SQIVND (reference sequence). The CDR3 loop spans 16 amino acids. CDR3 protein: CASSPRTDLAKNIQYF. CDR3 sequence (DNA): TGTGCCAGTAGTCCACGGACAGACTTAGCCAAAAACATTCAGTACTTC.

The chain recombines TRBV5-4 with TRBJ1-1, with D perhaps TRBD1 (5 bases). Germline V gives CDR1 SGHNT, CDR2 YYREEE (reference sequence). V was pared by 4 bases and J by 0 bases, with 13 bases between. The CDR3 contains 15 residues. CDR3 DNA sequence: TGTGCCAGCAGCGTGGGACTTGTGGTGAACACTGAAGCTTTCTTT. Its protein product is CASSVGLVVNTEAFF. The whole variable domain, remainder taken from reference TRBV5-4 and TRBJ1-1, is ETGVTQSPTHLIKTRGQQVTLRCSSQSGHNTVSWYQQALGQGPQFIFQYYREEENGRGNFPPRFSGLQFPNYSSELNVNALELDDSALYLCASSVGLVVNTEAFFGQGTRLTVV.

This chain connects TRBV10-3 to TRBJ1-1, with TRBD1 as a possible D gene (6 bases). V was cut by 5 bases and J by 1 base, with 11 bases left in between. Germline values: CDR1 ENHRY, CDR2 SYGVKD. The CDR3 consists of 14 residues. CDR3 sequence (DNA): TGTGCCATCAGTTCAACAGGGCAGAACACTGAAGCTTTCTTT. It translates to CAISSTGQNTEAFF.

The chain links TRBV2 to TRBJ2-7; D ambiguous. The CDR3 loop spans 14 amino acids. The germline gives CDR1 SNHLY, CDR2 FYNNEI. V gave up 7 bases and J gave up 1 base, with 14 bases separating them. CDR3 residues: CASTHERSSYEQYF. The CDR3 coding sequence is TGTGCCAGCACCCACGAGAGATCGTCCTACGAGCAGTACTTC.

The chain recombines TRBV5-1 with TRBJ2-3; 11 nucleotides align to TRBD2. This CDR3 spans 17 amino acids. The V and J ends lost 4 bases and 6 bases, in that order; junction bases with no gene match: 13. In germline, CDR1 is SGHRS, CDR2 YFSETQ. This chain's CDR3 is CASSPPSGRTSEDTQYF. In nucleotides, the CDR3 is TGCGCCAGCAGCCCCCCTAGCGGGAGGACCTCCGAGGATACGCAGTATTTT.

The sample holds one count of this clone. V is TRBV6-5 and J is TRBJ2-5, with D possibly matching TRBD1 (6 bases). The CDR3 is made up of 16 amino acids. In germline, CDR1 is MNHEY, CDR2 SVGAGI. With 4 bases removed from V and 1 base from J, the gap between germline ends came to 16 bases. CDR3 sequence (DNA): TGTGCCAGCAGTTTCACAGGGTTCGGGGCCCAAGAGACCCAGTACTTC. Amino acids: CASSFTGFGAQETQYF.

This clone was picked up a small number of times. The rearrangement links TRBV9 to TRBJ1-1; D perhaps matches TRBD1 (6 bases). The CDR3 totals 18 residues. With 3 bases removed from V and 0 bases from J, the gap between germline ends came to 21 bases. Germline V gives CDR1 SGDLS, CDR2 YYNGEE. CDR3 DNA: TGTGCCAGCAGCGAGTCAGGGGATGGAGGAGTGGTGAACACTGAAGCTTTCTTT. Its translation is CASSESGDGGVVNTEAFF.

The chain employs TRBV14 and TRBJ2-1; 10 bases are a match to TRBD2. With V trimmed by 4 bases and J by 1 base, 4 bases remained unmatched. Per germline, CDR1 SGHDN and CDR2 FVKESK. The CDR3 contains 16 residues. The CDR3 DNA is TGTGCCAGCAGCCTCCAGGGACTAGCGTCCTACAATGAGCAGTTCTTC. This sequence encodes CASSLQGLASYNEQFF.

The rearrangement joins TRBV5-4 to TRBJ2-5, with 15 bases aligning to TRBD2. The CDR3 runs to 18 residues. Trimming cost V 4 bases and J 5 bases; bases outside gene matches: 12. CDR1 is SGHNT and CDR2 is YYREEE in the germline V gene (reference sequence). In DNA form, the CDR3 reads TGTGCCAGCAGCGGGGACCCGGGACTAGCGGGAGGACAGGAGACCCAGTACTTC. This encodes CASSGDPGLAGGQETQYF.

The V call is TRBV5-1, the J call TRBJ2-7; 13 nucleotides line up with TRBD2. Unmatched junction bases numbered 6, after V lost 4 bases and J lost 5 bases. CDR3 size: 15 residues. Germline V CDR1 and CDR2: SGHRS, YFSETQ. The CDR3 coding sequence is TGCGCCAGCAGCCGCTGGACTAGCGGGAGCAACGAGCAGTACTTC. This encodes CASSRWTSGSNEQYF.